This T cell receptor (beta chain) is drawn from a study of blood T cell repertoires in COVID-19. Study in general: The samples span acute and convalescent COVID-19 from the United States, Italy and Spain.

The CDR3 has 15 residues. Trimming stripped 2 bases from V and 4 bases from J, with 13 bases between. The germline gives CDR1 SGHRS, CDR2 YFSETQ. The assay was immunoSEQ multiplex PCR, and TCRdb's table has in-frame clones only and misses some. The sample has about 51,000 clones, about 88% seen once. The TCR sequence derives from a man aged 50 to 59 with acute or convalescent COVID-19. The rearrangement uses TRBV5-1 and TRBJ1-3, with D possibly being TRBD1 (6 bases). Sequenced input: peripheral blood. In nucleotides, the CDR3 is TGCGCCAGCAGCTTAACAGGGTACTCCGGAAACACCATATATTTT. Amino acid sequence: CASSLTGYSGNTIYF. The whole variable domain, filled in from reference TRBV5-1 and TRBJ1-3, reads KAGVTQTPRYLIKTRGQQVTLSCSPISGHRSVSWYQQTPGQGLQFLFEYFSETQRNKGNFPGRFSGRQFSNSRSEMNVSTLELGDSALYLCASSLTGYSGNTIYFGEGSWLTVV.